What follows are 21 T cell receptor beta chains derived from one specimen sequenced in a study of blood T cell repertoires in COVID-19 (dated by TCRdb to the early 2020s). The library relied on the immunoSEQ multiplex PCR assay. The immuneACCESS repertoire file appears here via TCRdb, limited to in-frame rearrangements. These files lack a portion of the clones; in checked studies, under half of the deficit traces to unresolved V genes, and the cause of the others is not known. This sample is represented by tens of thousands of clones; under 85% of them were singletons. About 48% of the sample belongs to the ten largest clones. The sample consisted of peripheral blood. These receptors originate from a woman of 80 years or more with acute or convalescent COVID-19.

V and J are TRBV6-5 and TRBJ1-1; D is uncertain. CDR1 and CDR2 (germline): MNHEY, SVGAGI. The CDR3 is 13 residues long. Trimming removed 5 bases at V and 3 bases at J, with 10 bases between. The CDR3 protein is CASSPRRDTEAFF. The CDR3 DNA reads TGTGCCAGCAGTCCTCGGAGGGACACTGAAGCTTTCTTT.

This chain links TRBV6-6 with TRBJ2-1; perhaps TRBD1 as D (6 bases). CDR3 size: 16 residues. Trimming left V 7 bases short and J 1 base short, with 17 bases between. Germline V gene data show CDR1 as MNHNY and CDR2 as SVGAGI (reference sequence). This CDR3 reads CASINQGTRSYNEQFF. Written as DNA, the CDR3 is TGTGCCAGCATCAACCAGGGGACAAGATCCTACAATGAGCAGTTCTTC.

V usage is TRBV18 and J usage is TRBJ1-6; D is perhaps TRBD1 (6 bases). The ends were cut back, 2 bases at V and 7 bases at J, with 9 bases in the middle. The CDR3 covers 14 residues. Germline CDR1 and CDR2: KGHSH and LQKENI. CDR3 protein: CASSPGGINSPLHF. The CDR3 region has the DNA TGTGCCAGCTCACCAGGGGGCATAAATTCACCCCTCCACTTT.

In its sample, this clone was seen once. The CDR3 region has the DNA TGTGCCAGCAGCTCCTTGGCGGGGCTGGTTTCTGAGCAGTTCTTC. This codes for CASSSLAGLVSEQFF. The genes are TRBV7-2 and TRBJ2-1; perhaps TRBD2 as D (6 bases). Germline values: CDR1 SGHTA, CDR2 FQGNSA. CDR3 size: 15 residues. Trimming left V 4 bases short and J 9 bases short, with 19 bases between.

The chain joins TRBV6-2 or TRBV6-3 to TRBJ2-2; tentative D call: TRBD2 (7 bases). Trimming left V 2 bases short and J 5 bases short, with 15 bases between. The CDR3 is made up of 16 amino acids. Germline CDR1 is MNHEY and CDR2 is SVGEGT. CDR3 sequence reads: CASSYRGGRRTGELFF. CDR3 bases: TGTGCCAGCAGTTACCGCGGGGGCCGAAGGACCGGGGAGCTGTTTTTT.

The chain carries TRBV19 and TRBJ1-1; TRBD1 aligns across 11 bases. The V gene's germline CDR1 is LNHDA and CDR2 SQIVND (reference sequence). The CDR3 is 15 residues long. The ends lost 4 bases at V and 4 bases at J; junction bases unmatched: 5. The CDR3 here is CASSNRTGGGTEAFF. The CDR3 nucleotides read TGTGCCAGTAGTAATCGGACAGGGGGCGGCACTGAAGCTTTCTTT. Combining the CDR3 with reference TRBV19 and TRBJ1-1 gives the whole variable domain DGGITQSPKYLFRKEGQNVTLSCEQNLNHDAMYWYRQDPGQGLRLIYYSQIVNDFQKGDIAEGYSVSREKKESFPLTVTSAQKNPTAFYLCASSNRTGGGTEAFFGQGTRLTVV.

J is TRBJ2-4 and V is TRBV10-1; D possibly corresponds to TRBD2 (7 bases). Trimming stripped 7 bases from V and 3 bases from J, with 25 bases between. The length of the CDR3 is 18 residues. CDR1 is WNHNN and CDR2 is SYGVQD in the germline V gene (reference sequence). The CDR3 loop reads CASTEIREGGEVKNIQYF. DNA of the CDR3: TGCGCCAGCACCGAAATAAGGGAGGGGGGGGAGGTCAAAAACATTCAGTACTTC.

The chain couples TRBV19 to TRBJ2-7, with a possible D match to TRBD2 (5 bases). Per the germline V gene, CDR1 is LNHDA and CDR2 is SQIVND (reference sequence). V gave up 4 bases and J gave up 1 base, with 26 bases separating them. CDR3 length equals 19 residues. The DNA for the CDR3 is TGTGCCAGTAGTAGTCGTGCCGGGGTGGTTAGCTGGGGTTCCTACGAGCAGTACTTC. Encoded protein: CASSSRAGVVSWGSYEQYF.

CDR3 residues: CASTSRQGYGYTF. As DNA, the CDR3 is TGTGCCAGCACCTCCCGACAGGGTTATGGCTACACCTTC. The chain is built from TRBV12-3 or TRBV12-4 and TRBJ1-2, with 7 bases matching TRBD1. The CDR3 runs to 13 residues. Unmatched junction bases numbered 7, after V lost 7 bases and J lost 5 bases.

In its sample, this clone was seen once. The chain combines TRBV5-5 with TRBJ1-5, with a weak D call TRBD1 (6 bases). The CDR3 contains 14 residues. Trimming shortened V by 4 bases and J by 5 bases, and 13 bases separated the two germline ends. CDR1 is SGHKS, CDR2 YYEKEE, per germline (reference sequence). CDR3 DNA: TGTGCCAGCAGCCCCGAGGGGGATGATCAGCCCCAGCATTTT. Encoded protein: CASSPEGDDQPQHF.

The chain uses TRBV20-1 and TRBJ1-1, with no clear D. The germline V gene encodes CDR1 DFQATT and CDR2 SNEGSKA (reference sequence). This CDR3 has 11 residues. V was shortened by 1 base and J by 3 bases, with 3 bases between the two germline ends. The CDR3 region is CSARADTEAFF. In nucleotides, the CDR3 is TGCAGTGCTAGAGCAGACACTGAAGCTTTCTTT.

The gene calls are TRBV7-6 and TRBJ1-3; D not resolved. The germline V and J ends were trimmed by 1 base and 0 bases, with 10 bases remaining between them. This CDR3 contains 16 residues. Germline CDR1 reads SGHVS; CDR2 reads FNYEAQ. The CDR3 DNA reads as TGTGCCAGCAGCTTAGAAGGAGGCCGCTCTGGAAACACCATATATTTT. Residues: CASSLEGGRSGNTIYF.

As DNA, the CDR3 is TGCAGCGTTCGAGACAGGGACGAGCAGTACTTC. Translated, it gives CSVRDRDEQYF. The rearrangement uses TRBV29-1 and TRBJ2-7; 7 bases fit TRBD1. V shed 5 bases and J 5 bases; nucleotides not matched to a gene: 3. The V gene's germline CDR1 is SQVTM and CDR2 ANQGSEA. This CDR3 has 11 amino acids.

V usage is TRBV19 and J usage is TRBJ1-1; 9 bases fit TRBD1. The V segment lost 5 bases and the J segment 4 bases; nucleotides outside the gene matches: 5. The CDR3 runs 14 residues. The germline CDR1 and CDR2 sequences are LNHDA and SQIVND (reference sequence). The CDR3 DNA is TGTGCCAGTAGTGCCCACAGGGGGCCCACTGAAGCTTTCTTT. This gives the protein CASSAHRGPTEAFF.

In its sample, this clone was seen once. CDR3 sequence reads: CASSSRTGTGNEQFF. CDR3 bases: TGCGCCAGCAGCTCTAGGACAGGGACGGGCAATGAGCAGTTCTTC. The V and J genes are TRBV5-1 and TRBJ2-1; 8 bases map to TRBD1. Germline V gene data show CDR1 as SGHRS and CDR2 as YFSETQ. The CDR3 is made up of 15 amino acids. The V and J ends lost 3 bases and 6 bases, in that order; junction bases with no gene match: 8.

The CDR3 protein is CASSEYSGAPGEQYF. The CDR3 DNA sequence: TGCGCCAGCAGTGAGTATAGCGGGGCGCCTGGCGAGCAGTACTTC. The rearrangement links TRBV10-2 to TRBJ2-7, with 8 bases matching TRBD2. Germline-derived CDR1 and CDR2 are WSHSY and SAAADI. J was trimmed by 6 bases and V by 1 base; bases with no gene match: 8. The CDR3 is 15 residues long.

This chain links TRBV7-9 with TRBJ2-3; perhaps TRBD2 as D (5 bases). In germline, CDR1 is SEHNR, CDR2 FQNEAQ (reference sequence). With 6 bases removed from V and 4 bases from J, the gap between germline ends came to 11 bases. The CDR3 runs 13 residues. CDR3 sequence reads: CASSPPSSDTQYF. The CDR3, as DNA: TGTGCCAGCAGTCCTCCTAGCTCAGATACGCAGTATTTT. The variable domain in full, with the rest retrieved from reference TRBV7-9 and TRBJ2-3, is DTGVSQNPRHKITKRGQNVTFRCDPISEHNRLYWYRQTLGQGPEFLTYFQNEAQLEKSRLLSDRFSAERPKGSFSTLEIQRTEQGDSAMYLCASSPPSSDTQYFGPGTRLTVL.

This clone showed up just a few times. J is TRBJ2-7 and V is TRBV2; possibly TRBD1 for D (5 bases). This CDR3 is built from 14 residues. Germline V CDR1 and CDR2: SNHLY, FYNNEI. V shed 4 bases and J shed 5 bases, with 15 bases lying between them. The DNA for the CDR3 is TGTGCCAGCAGTGTCCAAAGGGGAACAAACGAGCAGTACTTC. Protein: CASSVQRGTNEQYF.

This CDR3 reads CASSHRREQFF. The DNA for the CDR3 is TGTGCCAGCAGCCATAGGAGGGAGCAGTTCTTC. V is TRBV3-1 (or the pseudogene TRBV3-2) and J is TRBJ2-1, with D possibly matching TRBD2 (5 bases). The CDR3 runs 11 residues. Germline-derived CDR1 and CDR2 are LGHDT and YNNKEL (reference sequence). V gave up 3 bases and J gave up 10 bases, with 7 bases separating them.

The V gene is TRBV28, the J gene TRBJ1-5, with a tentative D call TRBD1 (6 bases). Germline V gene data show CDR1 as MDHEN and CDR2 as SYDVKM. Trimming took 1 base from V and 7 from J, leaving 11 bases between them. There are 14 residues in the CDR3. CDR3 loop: CASSLSGEYQPQHF. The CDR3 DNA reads TGTGCCAGCAGTTTATCAGGGGAATACCAGCCCCAGCATTTT.

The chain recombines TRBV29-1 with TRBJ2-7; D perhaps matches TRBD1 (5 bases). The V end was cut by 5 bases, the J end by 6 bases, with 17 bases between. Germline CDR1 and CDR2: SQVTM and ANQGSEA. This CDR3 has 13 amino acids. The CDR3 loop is CSVLAFQQGEQYF. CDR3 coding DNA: TGCAGCGTTCTCGCCTTCCAGCAGGGCGAGCAGTACTTC.